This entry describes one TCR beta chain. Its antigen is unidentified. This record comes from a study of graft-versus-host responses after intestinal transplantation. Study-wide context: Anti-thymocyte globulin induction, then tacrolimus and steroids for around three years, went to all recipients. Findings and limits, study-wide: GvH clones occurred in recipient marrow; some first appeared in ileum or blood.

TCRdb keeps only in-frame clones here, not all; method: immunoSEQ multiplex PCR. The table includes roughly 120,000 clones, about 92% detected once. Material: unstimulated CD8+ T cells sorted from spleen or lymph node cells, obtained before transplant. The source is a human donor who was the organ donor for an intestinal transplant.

CDR3 loop: CASGLNRLLGQGASEAFF. The DNA for the CDR3 is TGTGCTAGTGGTTTAAACCGTTTATTGGGACAGGGGGCCTCTGAAGCTTTCTTT. The V gene is TRBV12-5, the J gene TRBJ1-1; 12 bases fit TRBD1. Germline-derived CDR1 and CDR2 are LGHNT and FRNRAP. The ends lost 3 bases at V and 6 bases at J; junction bases unmatched: 14. The CDR3 spans 18 residues.